These T cell receptor beta chains were read from a single sample in a study of blood T cells in healthy people across ages. TCRdb reanalysed the 5' RACE reads using MiXCR and keeps one entry per CDR3 protein. The data show about 720,000 distinct CDR3 sequences, around a quarter seen once. These records were also assigned to another study, of T cells of mothers and their children.

The sequencing input was blood. These receptors all come from a boy aged 5 to 17 in good health. CDR3s include the opening cysteine and the closing phenylalanine or tryptophan. The D gene is left open where the match is weak. Clone size, where shown, is once, few, many, or a class for clones that have expanded.

v_call	d_call	j_call	clone_size	cdr3_aa	cdr3_nt
TRBV6-5	.	TRBJ1-5	few	CASSYEGTQPQHF	TGTGCCAGCAGTTACGAGGGGACTCAGCCCCAGCATTTT
TRBV20-1	TRBD2	TRBJ2-7	.	CSAKGTSGGDYEQYF	TGCAGTGCTAAAGGGACTAGCGGGGGAGACTACGAGCAGTACTTC
TRBV20-1	.	TRBJ2-3	few	CSARWGDSSFTDTQYF	TGCAGTGCTCGATGGGGGGACTCGTCCTTCACAGATACGCAGTATTTT
TRBV4-1	.	TRBJ2-7	.	CASSQGIRDYEQYF	TGCGCCAGCAGCCAAGGGATCCGGGACTACGAGCAGTACTTC
TRBV20-1	.	TRBJ2-4	many	CSASPGAKNIQYF	TGCAGTGCTAGCCCAGGAGCCAAAAACATTCAGTACTTC
TRBV27	TRBD1	TRBJ2-3	few	CASSPGTGGYTDTQYF	TGTGCCAGCAGTCCAGGGACAGGGGGTTACACAGATACGCAGTATTTT
TRBV6-2/TRBV6-3	.	TRBJ2-1	.	CASTPTNNNEQFF	TGTGCCAGCACCCCGACCAACAACAATGAGCAGTTCTTC
TRBV7-2	.	TRBJ2-7	.	CASRPRTNYEQYF	TGTGCCAGCAGACCCAGGACGAACTACGAGCAGTACTTC
TRBV20-1	TRBD2	TRBJ2-7	.	CSARDLEREGYEQYF	TGCAGTGCTAGAGATTTGGAGCGGGAGGGGTACGAGCAGTACTTC
TRBV18	.	TRBJ1-4	.	CASSPTAAFQGEKLFF	TGTGCCAGCTCACCCACCGCCGCTTTTCAGGGGGAAAAACTGTTTTTT
TRBV12-3/TRBV12-4	.	TRBJ1-2	few	CASSYPTGWGYGYTF	TGTGCCAGCAGTTACCCGACAGGCTGGGGCTATGGCTACACCTTC
TRBV20-1	TRBD1	TRBJ1-1	.	CSEGGDRVGTPNTEAFF	TGCAGTGAGGGGGGGGACAGGGTCGGAACCCCGAACACTGAAGCTTTCTTT
TRBV5-1	.	TRBJ2-5	few	CASSYQGLGETQYF	TGCGCCAGCAGCTATCAGGGGTTGGGGGAGACCCAGTACTTC
TRBV13	.	TRBJ2-5	.	CASSLRTQGDQETQYF	TGTGCCAGCAGCTTAAGAACGCAGGGTGACCAAGAGACCCAGTACTTC
TRBV14	.	TRBJ1-1	.	CASSQDPGVTEAFF	TGTGCCAGCAGCCAAGATCCGGGGGTCACTGAAGCTTTCTTT
TRBV20-1	.	TRBJ1-1	.	CSARGGRDTEAFF	TGCAGTGCCCGAGGGGGGAGGGACACTGAAGCTTTCTTT
TRBV12-3/TRBV12-4	.	TRBJ1-2	.	CASGLGLQGRVANYGYTF	TGTGCCAGCGGATTGGGGTTACAGGGCCGAGTGGCGAACTATGGCTACACCTTC
TRBV20-1	.	TRBJ1-1	once	CSASDIYTEAFF	TGCAGTGCTAGTGACATTTACACTGAAGCTTTCTTT
TRBV28	.	TRBJ2-7	.	CASSSHGAGSYEQYF	TGTGCCAGCAGTTCGCACGGGGCGGGCTCCTACGAGCAGTACTTC
TRBV30	TRBD1	TRBJ1-2	.	CAWSVGDRDTYYGYTF	TGTGCCTGGAGTGTAGGGGACAGGGATACGTACTATGGCTACACCTTC
TRBV24-1	TRBD2	TRBJ2-1	.	CATSDWPASGQREEEFKDNEQFF	TGTGCCACCAGTGATTGGCCGGCGTCCGGTCAGCGGGAGGAAGAGTTTAAGGACAATGAGCAGTTCTTC
TRBV4-3	TRBD2	TRBJ2-1	few	CASSQDPRVAGFLDEQFF	TGCGCCAGCAGCCAAGATCCACGGGTAGCGGGGTTTCTGGATGAGCAGTTCTTC
TRBV7-2	TRBD2	TRBJ2-7	few	CASSLRLATSYEQYF	TGTGCCAGCAGCTTGCGACTAGCGACCTCCTACGAGCAGTACTTC
TRBV10-3	TRBD2	TRBJ2-3	few	CAISELTSGATDTLYF	TGTGCCATCAGTGAGTTGACTAGCGGAGCCACAGATACGCTGTATTTT
TRBV6-5	.	TRBJ1-3	.	CASSAQGSGNTIYF	TGTGCCAGCAGTGCCCAGGGGTCTGGAAACACCATATATTTT
TRBV6-5	TRBD1	TRBJ2-4	few	CASMKDRGQKNIQYF	TGTGCCAGCATGAAAGACAGGGGTCAGAAAAACATTCAGTACTTC
TRBV4-1	.	TRBJ1-2	.	CASSQDQGAGGYYGYTF	TGCGCCAGCAGCCAAGATCAAGGGGCCGGGGGGTACTATGGCTACACCTTC
TRBV7-3	.	TRBJ1-2	.	CASSPDVTNYGYTF	TGTGCCAGCAGCCCGGATGTAACTAACTATGGCTACACCTTC
TRBV28	.	TRBJ2-7	.	CASSPRGGTPYEQYF	TGTGCCAGCAGCCCTAGAGGGGGGACCCCCTACGAGCAGTACTTC
TRBV11-2	.	TRBJ2-1	few	CASSLTGNYNEQFF	TGTGCCAGCAGCTTAACCGGGAATTACAATGAGCAGTTCTTC
TRBV15	TRBD1	TRBJ1-1	.	CATTTGAPGTEAFF	TGTGCCACCACGACAGGGGCGCCGGGCACTGAAGCTTTCTTT
TRBV7-9	.	TRBJ2-1	.	CASSLAYNNEQFF	TGTGCCAGCAGCTTGGCCTACAACAATGAGCAGTTCTTC
TRBV7-9	.	TRBJ2-7	.	CASSHDRDTNSYEQYF	TGCGCCAGCAGTCATGACCGGGACACCAACTCCTACGAGCAGTACTTC
TRBV2	.	TRBJ2-3	.	CASSEIGRGTDTQYF	TGTGCCAGCAGTGAAATCGGCAGGGGAACAGATACGCAGTATTTT
TRBV20-1	.	TRBJ2-7	.	CSATRDLRVYEQYF	TGCAGTGCCACCCGGGACCTGAGAGTCTACGAGCAGTACTTC
TRBV7-9	.	TRBJ1-4	.	CASSSDRITNEKLFF	TGTGCCAGCAGTTCGGACAGAATAACTAATGAAAAACTGTTTTTT
TRBV3-1	TRBD2	TRBJ2-4	few	CASSQVPSGQNIQYF	TGTGCCAGCAGCCAAGTCCCTAGCGGACAAAACATTCAGTACTTC
TRBV12-3/TRBV12-4	.	TRBJ2-5	.	CASSLGTSGRRETQYF	TGTGCCAGCAGTTTGGGTACCTCGGGACGACGGGAGACCCAGTACTTC
TRBV5-1	TRBD1	TRBJ2-7	.	CASSLGIGTGPSEQYF	TGCGCCAGCAGCTTGGGGATCGGGACAGGGCCCTCCGAGCAGTACTTC
TRBV20-1	.	TRBJ2-5	few	CSARDAETPQETQYF	TGCAGTGCTAGAGATGCGGAGACCCCCCAAGAGACCCAGTACTTC
TRBV12-3/TRBV12-4	.	TRBJ2-1	.	CASSPPGGFGNEQFF	TGTGCCAGCAGCCCTCCTGGAGGGTTCGGTAATGAGCAGTTCTTC
TRBV29-1	.	TRBJ2-2	.	CSAYLGDTGELFF	TGCAGCGCCTACTTGGGAGACACCGGGGAGCTGTTTTTT
TRBV4-3	TRBD2	TRBJ2-2	.	CASSPGLALGSDTNTGELFF	TGCGCCAGCAGCCCGGGACTAGCCTTAGGAAGTGATACGAACACCGGGGAGCTGTTTTTT
TRBV12-3/TRBV12-4	.	TRBJ2-7	few	CASSDGQVYEQYF	TGTGCCAGCAGTGACGGACAAGTCTACGAGCAGTACTTC
TRBV5-1	.	TRBJ2-5	few	CASSLEERRTQYF	TGCGCCAGCAGCTTGGAAGAGCGAAGGACCCAGTACTTC
TRBV7-9	TRBD2	TRBJ2-7	few	CASSLGAGALEQYF	TGTGCCAGCAGCTTGGGAGCGGGAGCCCTCGAGCAGTACTTC